These T cell receptor beta chains were read from a single sample in a study of neurological immune-mediated disorders. TCRdb independently ran MiXCR on the 5' RACE reads; one entry per CDR3 protein. The data contain approximately 40,000 distinct CDR3 sequences, 10% of them singletons. The sequenced sample was PBMCs. The receptors were sampled from a woman in her thirties with HTLV-1-associated myelopathy (HAM/TSP). CDR3s include the opening cysteine and the closing phenylalanine or tryptophan. Each record gives: V gene, clone size, CDR3 protein. Clone size is shown for a subset of rows, as once, few, many or a class of expanded clone.

TRBV7-8 | many | CASSLAWQLGYTF
TRBV29-1 | many | CSVVVTGTGRTDTQYF
TRBV4-1 | NA | CASSQKEIQDRGPARYTGELFF
TRBV5-1 | NA | CASAFGSTGTQETQYF
TRBV2 | many | CASSENLRTSRGYEQYF
TRBV15 | many | CATGDRGIGGKNEQFF
TRBV7-2 | many | CASSPNWGQFF
TRBV20-1 | many | CSARLGSTDTQYF
TRBV5-1 | many | CASSFLGGHNNEQFF
TRBV6-6 | many | CASNNKGQGANEAFF
TRBV10-3 | many | CAISGGTGTTDTQYF
TRBV20-1 | many | CSGNRGTRETQYF
TRBV20-1 | many | CSATPGTANYGYTF
TRBV20-1 | large | CSARDRGMAETQYF
TRBV10-1 | medium-sized | CASSRGQGYEQYF
TRBV20-1 | many | CSALALLFKSPSYGYTF
TRBV20-1 | many | CSAGGLNNQPQHF
TRBV20-1 | many | CSAGGDTGELFF
TRBV12-3/TRBV12-4 | many | CASSRTSGGAPGELFF
TRBV24-1 | NA | CATSDIGDSGNTIYF
TRBV25-1 | many | CASSPDRGGNTIYF
TRBV10-3 | many | CAANPGLGEKLFF
TRBV18 | many | CASSGVTNTGELFF
TRBV7-2 | many | CASSLGSGGAYEQYF
TRBV5-1 | NA | CASSLVLGGYYEQYF
TRBV19 | many | CASSTGDSGGFMYHF
TRBV20-1 | many | CSAPGLASVQFF
TRBV5-1 | many | CASSLRGQDNTEAFF
TRBV20-1 | once | CSARDSYEQCF
TRBV20-1 | many | CSARPGTGTGNTIYF
TRBV29-1 | many | CSVRNGGGEAFF
TRBV7-6 | many | CASSLGRADEQYF
TRBV5-1 | many | CASSGQAETEAFF
TRBV20-1 | many | CSASMHRAYPYEQYF
TRBV9 | many | CASSVNQGASSGANVLTF
TRBV20-1 | many | CSASSAAPHTDTQYF
TRBV20-1 | few | CSASGATNEKLFF
TRBV20-1 | many | CSARTPTSAYEQYF
TRBV7-2 | many | CASSLAGASREQYF
TRBV27 | many | CASSLEGGVGAEAFF
TRBV10-3 | many | CATGTDSSYNEQFF
TRBV20-1 | many | CSAGTGSNEQFF
TRBV5-1 | many | CASSLEFLAGGPDTQYF
TRBV20-1 | many | CSAHPGLAGAVYEQYF